The clone carrying this T cell receptor beta chain came up many times. Its antigen is undetermined. The record originates from a study of T cells after yellow fever vaccination. Study-wide results and limits: Few clonotypes appeared in both CD4 and CD8 compartments.

Germline V CDR1 and CDR2: SGHTA, FQGNSA. V dropped 3 bases and J dropped 4; count of bases not matched to a gene: 6. The CDR3 has 15 amino acids. TCRdb ran MiXCR on the 5' RACE reads and lists one entry per CDR3 protein. Altogether a few hundred thousand distinct CDR3 sequences are present, roughly 3.5% being singletons, with the ten largest covering 23%. Sequences were derived from PBMCs, sampled on the day of the yellow fever booster vaccination. The J gene is TRBJ2-1, the V gene TRBV7-2; 7 bases align to TRBD1. The sequence came from a man between 18 and 35 years old who received the YFV17D yellow fever vaccine. CDR3 DNA sequence: TGTGCCAGCAGCTTGGACAGGAGCCCTTACAATGAGCAGTTCTTC. Its protein is CASSLDRSPYNEQFF.